This TCR beta chain was identified during a study of blood T cell repertoires in COVID-19. Study-wide background: Researchers got acute and convalescent COVID-19 samples from the United States, Italy and Spain.

Clones were read by immunoSEQ multiplex PCR, and TCRdb kept only the in-frame ones, dropping some. The sample carries 400,000 to 550,000 clones, roughly 89% recorded once. The CDR3 is 14 residues long. Germline V lookup: CDR1 MNHEY, CDR2 SVGAGI. Trimming shortened V by 5 bases and J by 5 bases, and 15 bases separated the two germline ends. The specimen sequenced was peripheral blood. The clonotype was recovered from a young woman with acute or convalescent COVID-19. The V and J genes are TRBV6-5 and TRBJ2-5; no firm D call. CDR3 in amino acids: CASSMVTGGETQYF. The CDR3 DNA reads as TGTGCCAGCAGTATGGTCACGGGTGGGGAGACCCAGTACTTC.